The next 2 T cell receptor beta chains were all read from a single sample in a study of cytomegalovirus exposure and HLA in healthy donors. Profiled with immunoSEQ multiplex PCR; TCRdb holds only in-frame clones, not every one. The sample yields roughly 48,000 clones, nearly 95% seen once. The sample consisted of PBMCs. The origin of the receptors is a woman between 18 and 29 years old in good health and CMV-seropositive.

This clone appeared a single time. The V call is TRBV7-6, the J call TRBJ2-7, with D perhaps matching TRBD2 (6 bases). Trimming cost V 6 bases and J 2 bases, with 17 bases left between them. The CDR3 contains 15 residues. The germline V gene has CDR1 SGHVS and CDR2 FNYEAQ. The CDR3 coding sequence is TGTGCCAGCAGTGGGGGGACTCACCCCGCCTACGAGCAGTACTTC. Protein product: CASSGGTHPAYEQYF.

The CDR3 bases are TGTGCCAGCAGCCAACAGGGGCGAGGAGAGACCCAGTACTTC. This gives the protein CASSQQGRGETQYF. The chain uses TRBV7-3 and TRBJ2-5, with 7 bases lining up with TRBD1. The trim removed 5 bases at V and 4 bases at J, leaving 7 bases unmatched. The CDR3 runs to 14 residues. Germline V gene data show CDR1 as SGHTA and CDR2 as FQGTGA.